This entry is about one T cell receptor beta chain. The antigen is not known. The method was immunoSEQ multiplex PCR; TCRdb's version includes in-frame clones alone and lacks a portion of them. The sample lists around 100,000 clones, around 87% occurring once. The data were obtained in a study of T cell responses to AZD1222 COVID-19 vaccine. The study, taken as a whole, reports: Unmutated variant regions are reportedly targeted by nearly half of spike-specific TCRs. Regions 160-218 and 743-854 held dominance among vaccine-associated CD4 TCRs, which spanned spike.

V was clipped by 3 bases and J by 7 bases, with 12 bases between them. This CDR3 has 13 residues. The V gene's germline CDR1 is MNHNS and CDR2 SASEGT. This chain joins TRBV6-1 and TRBJ1-2; D not resolved. This specimen consisted of peripheral blood, obtained on day 0 of MenACWY control vaccination. The source is an adult in good health. The CDR3 DNA is TGTGCCAGCAGTGAGTTGTATGGACTTGGCTACACCTTC. This codes for CASSELYGLGYTF.